This T cell receptor (beta chain) was recorded in a study of cytomegalovirus exposure and HLA in healthy donors. The V gene's germline CDR1 is MNHNS and CDR2 SASEGT. The CDR3 length is 14 residues. V was shortened by 0 bases and J by 5 bases, with 8 bases between the two germline ends. A word on this clone: No antigen is known for it.

Study results and caveats: Confirmation in vitro established that a few CMV-associated chains were specific for CMV antigens.

The PCR was carried out with 60 Vbeta primers and 13 Jbeta primers. Produced via immunoSEQ multiplex PCR; TCRdb's table is partial and in-frame only. The data show tens of thousands of clones, with roughly three quarters seen just once and 3% to 4% held by the top ten. Sequenced material: PBMCs. The chain links TRBV6-1 to TRBJ2-1; D might be TRBD2 (6 bases). The sequence was obtained from a man aged 18 to 30 in good health and CMV-seronegative. CDR3 loop: CASSEAGRHNEQFF. DNA for the CDR3: TGTGCCAGCAGTGAAGCAGGGAGGCACAATGAGCAGTTCTTC.